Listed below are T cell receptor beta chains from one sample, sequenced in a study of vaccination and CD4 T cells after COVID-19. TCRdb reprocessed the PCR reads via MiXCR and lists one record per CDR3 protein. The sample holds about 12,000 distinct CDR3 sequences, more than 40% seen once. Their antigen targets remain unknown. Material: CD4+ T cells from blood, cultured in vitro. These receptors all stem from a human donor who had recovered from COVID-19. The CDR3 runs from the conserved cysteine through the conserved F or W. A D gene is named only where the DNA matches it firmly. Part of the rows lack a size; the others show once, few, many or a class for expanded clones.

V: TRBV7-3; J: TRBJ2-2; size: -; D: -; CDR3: CASSLRGGDTGELFF; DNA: TGTGCCAGCAGCTTACGCGGGGGCGACACCGGGGAGCTGTTTTTT
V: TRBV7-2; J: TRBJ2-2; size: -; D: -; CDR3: CASSLRRLAYGELFF; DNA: TGTGCCAGCAGCCTACGTCGGCTAGCATACGGGGAGCTGTTTTTT
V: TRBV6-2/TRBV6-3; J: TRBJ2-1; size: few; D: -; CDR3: CASSPRLSPLSYNEQFF; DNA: TGTGCCAGCAGTCCTCGTTTGAGCCCCCTCTCCTACAATGAGCAGTTCTTC
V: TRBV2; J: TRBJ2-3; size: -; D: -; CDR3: CASSEGMGTDTQYF; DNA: TGTGCCAGCAGTGAAGGGATGGGCACAGATACGCAGTATTTT
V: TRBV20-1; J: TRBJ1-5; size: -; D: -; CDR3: CSAVPDGLGNQPQHF; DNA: TGCAGTGCCGTTCCCGATGGCCTTGGCAATCAGCCCCAGCATTTT
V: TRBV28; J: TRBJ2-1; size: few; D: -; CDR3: CASIRSISYNEQFF; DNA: TGTGCCAGCATTCGATCTATCTCCTACAATGAGCAGTTCTTC
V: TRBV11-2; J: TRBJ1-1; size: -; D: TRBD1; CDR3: CASSSQGAVTEAFF; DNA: TGTGCCAGCAGCTCCCAGGGGGCCGTGACTGAAGCTTTCTTT
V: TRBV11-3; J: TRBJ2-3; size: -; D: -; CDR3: CASSSRWAEDTQYF; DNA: TGTGCCAGCAGCTCCCGGTGGGCGGAAGATACGCAGTATTTT
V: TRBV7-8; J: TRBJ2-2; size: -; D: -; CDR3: CASSLKSRGELFF; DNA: TGTGCCAGCAGCTTAAAAAGCCGCGGGGAGCTGTTTTTT
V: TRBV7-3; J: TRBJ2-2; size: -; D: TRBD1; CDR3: CASSLRQGPANTGELFF; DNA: TGTGCCAGCAGCCTCCGACAGGGGCCGGCGAACACCGGGGAGCTGTTTTTT
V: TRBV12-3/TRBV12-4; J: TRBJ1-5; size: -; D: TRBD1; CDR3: CASRNTGGNQPQHF; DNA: TGTGCCAGCAGGAATACAGGGGGCAATCAGCCCCAGCATTTT
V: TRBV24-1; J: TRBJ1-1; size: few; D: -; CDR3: CATSDRGRRGEAFF; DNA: TGTGCCACCAGTGACCGTGGACGGAGGGGTGAAGCTTTCTTT
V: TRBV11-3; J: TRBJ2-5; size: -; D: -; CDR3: CASSSSHGSRAQYF; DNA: TGTGCCAGCAGCTCCTCCCATGGGTCCCGTGCCCAGTACTTC
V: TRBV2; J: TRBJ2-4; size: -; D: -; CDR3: CASSEDITIQYF; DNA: TGTGCCAGCAGTGAAGACATCACCATTCAGTACTTC
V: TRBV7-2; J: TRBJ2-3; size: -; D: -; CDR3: CASRYTSSPTDTQYF; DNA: TGTGCCAGCAGGTACACTAGCTCTCCCACAGATACGCAGTATTTT
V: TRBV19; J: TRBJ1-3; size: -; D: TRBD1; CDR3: CASSAAGGQGVLTGDHTIYF; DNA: TGTGCCAGTAGTGCCGCCGGTGGACAGGGTGTCCTAACGGGAGACCACACCATATATTTT
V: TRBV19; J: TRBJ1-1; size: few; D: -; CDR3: CASISPAPAAEAFF; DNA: TGTGCCAGTATTTCACCAGCGCCGGCCGCTGAAGCTTTCTTT
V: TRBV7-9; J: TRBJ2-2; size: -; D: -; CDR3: CASSLALRTANTGELFF; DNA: TGTGCCAGCAGCTTAGCGCTGAGGACAGCGAACACCGGGGAGCTGTTTTTT
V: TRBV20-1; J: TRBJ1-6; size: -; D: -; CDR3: CSATRGFNSPLHF; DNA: TGCAGTGCTACCAGGGGATTTAATTCACCCCTCCACTTT
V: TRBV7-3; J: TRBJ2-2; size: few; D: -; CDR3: CASSERRVLETGELFF; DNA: TGTGCCAGCAGCGAGAGACGGGTACTGGAGACCGGGGAGCTGTTTTTT
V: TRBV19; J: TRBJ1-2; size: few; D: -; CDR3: CAIMPPGSPLYGYTF; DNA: TGTGCCATAATGCCCCCGGGAAGTCCTCTCTATGGCTACACCTTC
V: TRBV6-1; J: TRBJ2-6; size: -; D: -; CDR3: CASSESYEVSGANVLTF; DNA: TGTGCCAGCAGTGAATCTTACGAGGTCTCTGGGGCCAACGTCCTGACTTTC
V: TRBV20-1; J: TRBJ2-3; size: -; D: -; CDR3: CSANRQTGRGDTDTQYF; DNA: TGCAGTGCCAACAGACAGACAGGGCGGGGGGACACAGATACGCAGTATTTT
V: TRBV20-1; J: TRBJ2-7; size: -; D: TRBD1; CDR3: CSAEPGQETNYEQYF; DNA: TGCAGTGCTGAGCCAGGACAGGAGACAAACTACGAGCAGTACTTC
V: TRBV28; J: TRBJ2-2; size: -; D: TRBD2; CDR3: CAAGDYAGELFF; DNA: TGTGCAGCGGGGGACTACGCCGGGGAGCTGTTTTTT
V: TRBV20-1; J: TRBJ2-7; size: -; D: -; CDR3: CSARAYGAGSYEQYF; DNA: TGCAGTGCTAGAGCGTATGGTGCGGGATCCTACGAGCAGTACTTC
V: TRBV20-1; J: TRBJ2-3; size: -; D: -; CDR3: CSATVITSDTQYF; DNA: TGCAGTGCTACGGTGATCACGAGTGATACGCAGTATTTT
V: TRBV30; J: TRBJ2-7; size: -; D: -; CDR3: CAWTQPGGRGDYEQYF; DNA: TGTGCCTGGACCCAACCCGGGGGCAGGGGGGACTACGAGCAGTACTTC
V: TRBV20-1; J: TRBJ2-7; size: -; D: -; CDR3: CSAVRGGLEQYF; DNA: TGCAGTGCCGTGAGGGGGGGTCTCGAGCAGTACTTC
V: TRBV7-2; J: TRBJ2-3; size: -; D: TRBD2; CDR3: CASSYTSGRTDTQYF; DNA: TGTGCCAGCAGCTACACTAGCGGGAGAACAGATACGCAGTATTTT
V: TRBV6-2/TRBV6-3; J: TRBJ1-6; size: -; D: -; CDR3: CASSLGDRPLHF; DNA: TGTGCCAGCAGTTTAGGCGACAGACCCCTCCACTTT
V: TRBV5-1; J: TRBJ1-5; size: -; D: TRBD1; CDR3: CASSPGQSNQPQHF; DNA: TGCGCCAGCAGCCCGGGACAGAGCAATCAGCCCCAGCATTTT
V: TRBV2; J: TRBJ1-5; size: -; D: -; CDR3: CASSADRANNQPQHF; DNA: TGTGCCAGCAGTGCCGACCGCGCGAACAATCAGCCCCAGCATTTT
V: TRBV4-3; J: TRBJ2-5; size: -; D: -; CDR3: CASSQRGSGEETQYF; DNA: TGCGCCAGCAGCCAAAGGGGGTCCGGGGAAGAGACCCAGTACTTC
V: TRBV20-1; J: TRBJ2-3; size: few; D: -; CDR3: CSASRNTQYF; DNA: TGCAGTGCGTCGCGGAATACGCAGTATTTT
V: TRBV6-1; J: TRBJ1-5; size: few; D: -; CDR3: CASRPSENQPQHF; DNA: TGTGCCAGCAGACCCAGTGAAAATCAGCCCCAGCATTTT
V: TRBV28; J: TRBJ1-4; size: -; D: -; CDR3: CASRTLVREKLFF; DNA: TGTGCCAGCAGAACATTAGTCAGGGAAAAACTGTTTTTT
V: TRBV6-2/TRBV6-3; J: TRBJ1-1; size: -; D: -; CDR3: CASSSAPGTDTEAFF; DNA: TGTGCCAGCAGCTCTGCCCCCGGGACGGACACTGAAGCTTTCTTT
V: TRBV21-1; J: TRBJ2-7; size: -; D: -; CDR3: CASSPPASPYEQYF; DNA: TGTGCCAGCAGCCCCCCGGCCAGTCCCTACGAGCAGTACTTC
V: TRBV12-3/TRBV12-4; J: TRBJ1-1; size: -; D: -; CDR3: CASSLGGNTEAFF; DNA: TGTGCCAGCAGTTTGGGGGGGAACACTGAAGCTTTCTTT
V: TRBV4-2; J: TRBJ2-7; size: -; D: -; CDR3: CASSQERLYEQYF; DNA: TGTGCCAGCAGCCAAGAACGGCTCTACGAGCAGTACTTC
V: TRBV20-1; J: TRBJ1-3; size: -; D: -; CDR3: CSARDTSHYLSGNTIYF; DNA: TGCAGTGCTAGAGATACCAGCCACTACCTCTCTGGAAACACCATATATTTT
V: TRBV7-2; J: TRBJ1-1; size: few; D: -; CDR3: CASSYGRANTEAFF; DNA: TGTGCCAGCAGTTACGGACGGGCGAACACTGAAGCTTTCTTT
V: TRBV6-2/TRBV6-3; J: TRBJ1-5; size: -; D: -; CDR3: CASSYEFGGDSNQPQHF; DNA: TGTGCCAGCAGTTACGAATTTGGGGGGGATAGCAATCAGCCCCAGCATTTT
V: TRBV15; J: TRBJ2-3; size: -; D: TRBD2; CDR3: CATSTGLADSDTQYF; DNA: TGTGCCACCAGCACGGGACTAGCGGACTCAGATACGCAGTATTTT
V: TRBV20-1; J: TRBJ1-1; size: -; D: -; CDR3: CSARVQGLRAEAFF; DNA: TGCAGTGCTAGAGTTCAGGGTCTGAGGGCTGAAGCTTTCTTT
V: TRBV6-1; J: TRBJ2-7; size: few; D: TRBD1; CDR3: CASDPGQGYEQYF; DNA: TGTGCCAGCGACCCGGGACAGGGGTACGAGCAGTACTTC
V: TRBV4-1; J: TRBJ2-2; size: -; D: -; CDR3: CASSQDGVPGGELFF; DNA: TGCGCCAGCAGCCAAGACGGAGTCCCGGGCGGGGAGCTGTTTTTT
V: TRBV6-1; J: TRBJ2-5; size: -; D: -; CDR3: CASSPPLVGETQYF; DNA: TGTGCCAGCTCACCACCGTTAGTGGGGGAGACCCAGTACTTC
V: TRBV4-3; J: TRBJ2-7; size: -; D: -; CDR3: CASSQEKGYPYEQYF; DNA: TGCGCCAGCAGCCAAGAGAAGGGTTATCCCTACGAGCAGTACTTC
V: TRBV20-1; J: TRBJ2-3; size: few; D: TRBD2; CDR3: CSARDPGLAGRTDTQYF; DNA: TGCAGTGCTAGAGATCCCGGACTAGCCGGGCGCACAGATACGCAGTATTTT
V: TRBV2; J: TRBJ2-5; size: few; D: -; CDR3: CASKTVIQETQYF; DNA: TGTGCCAGCAAGACAGTTATACAAGAGACCCAGTACTTC
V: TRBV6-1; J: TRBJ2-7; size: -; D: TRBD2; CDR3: CASSRTFPGRASRYEQYF; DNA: TGTGCCAGCAGTAGGACCTTCCCAGGGAGGGCCAGTCGGTACGAGCAGTACTTC
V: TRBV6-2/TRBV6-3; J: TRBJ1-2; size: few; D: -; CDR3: CASSLRRGFYGYTF; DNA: TGTGCCAGCAGTTTACGGAGGGGTTTCTATGGCTACACCTTC
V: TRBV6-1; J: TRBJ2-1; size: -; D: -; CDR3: CASIETTLNEQFF; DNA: TGTGCCAGCATTGAGACTACTCTCAATGAGCAGTTCTTC
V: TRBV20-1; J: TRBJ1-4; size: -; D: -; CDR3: CSASHENEKLFF; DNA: TGCAGTGCTAGTCACGAAAATGAAAAACTGTTTTTT
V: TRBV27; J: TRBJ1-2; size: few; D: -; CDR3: CASSFQGRTGGYTF; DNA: TGTGCCAGCAGTTTTCAGGGTCGAACGGGGGGCTACACCTTC
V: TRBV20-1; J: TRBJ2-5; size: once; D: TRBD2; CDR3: CSATEQAGGLETQYF; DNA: TGCAGTGCTACAGAGCAAGCGGGAGGATTGGAGACCCAGTACTTC